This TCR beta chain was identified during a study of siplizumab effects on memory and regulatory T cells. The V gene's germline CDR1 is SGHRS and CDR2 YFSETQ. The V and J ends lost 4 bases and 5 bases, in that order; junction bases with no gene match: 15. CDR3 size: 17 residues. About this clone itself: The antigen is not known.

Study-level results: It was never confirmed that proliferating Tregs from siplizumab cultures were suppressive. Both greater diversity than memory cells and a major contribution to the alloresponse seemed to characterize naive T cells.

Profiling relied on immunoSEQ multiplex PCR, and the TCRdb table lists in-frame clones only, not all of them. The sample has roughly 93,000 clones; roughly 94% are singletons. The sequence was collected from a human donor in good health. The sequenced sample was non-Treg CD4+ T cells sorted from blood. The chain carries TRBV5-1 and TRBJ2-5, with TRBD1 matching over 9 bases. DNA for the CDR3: TGCGCCAGCAGCGACAGTCCCGGGACAGGGCCCGGGGAGACCCAGTACTTC. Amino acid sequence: CASSDSPGTGPGETQYF.